This T cell receptor beta chain was observed in a study of T cells in Graves' hyperthyroidism and ophthalmopathy. Study overall: Before any treatment, at initial diagnosis, peripheral blood was collected. Whole-study findings and limits: Through a model of 13 V-J features, ophthalmopathy was separated from stable hyperthyroidism.

Germline CDR1 reads LNHDA; CDR2 reads SQIVND (reference sequence). The CDR3 covers 11 residues. Regions amplified from RNA transcripts were the TCR beta CDR3 regions. When the TCR CDR3 underwent first-round RT-PCR, the HTBI primer set was used. TCRdb processed the multiplex PCR reads anew with MiXCR; each CDR3 protein has one entry. The sample includes some 800,000 distinct CDR3 sequences, roughly 40% seen only once; the top ten take 7% to 10%. Notes on this clonotype: Its specificity is not known. The junction departs from germline at one end; a sequencing error may be responsible.

Uncontrolled infection, other autoimmune disease, pregnancy and lactation each barred patients from inclusion. This clonotype was obtained from a man younger than 35 with Graves' hyperthyroidism. V gene TRBV19 combines with J gene TRBJ1-2; D might be TRBD1 (6 bases). The sample comprised blood. The CDR3 DNA follows: TGTGCCAGTAGTTCGGGGCAGGGGTGGGACTTC. Amino acid sequence: CASSSGQGWDF.